This T cell receptor (beta chain) was sequenced during a study of cytomegalovirus exposure and HLA in healthy donors. Findings and limits, study-wide: Subsequent analysis of the 120 or so validation repertoires found a tendency for first-cohort TCR clusters to co-occur. The majority of TCR sequences were rare, yet some public TCRs appeared in many donors. Investigators reported 150 to 200 TCR beta chains as tied to cytomegalovirus.

It was the approximately 120-subject validation cohort, separate from the roughly 700-subject first cohort, to which the donors belonged. J gave up 3 bases and V 4 bases, and 7 bases lay outside the gene matches. The CDR3 loop spans 16 amino acids. From germline, CDR1 is SGDLS and CDR2 YYNGEE. Data came from immunoSEQ multiplex PCR; TCRdb stores just in-frame clones and leaves some out. The table records about 260,000 clones, about nine tenths of them present only once. In regard to this clone: Its matching antigen is unknown.

Sequenced sample: PBMCs. The chain employs TRBV9 and TRBJ2-3, with TRBD2 identical over 11 bases. This TCR was sampled from a woman under 40 in good health and CMV-seronegative. The CDR3 loop is CASSFWTSGSTDTQYF. CDR3 DNA sequence: TGTGCCAGCAGCTTCTGGACTAGCGGGTCGACAGATACGCAGTATTTT.